The 24 T cell receptor beta chains below were found in one sample sequenced in a study of blood T cell repertoires in COVID-19. Sequencing used immunoSEQ multiplex PCR; TCRdb keeps in-frame clones, though not all of them. The table records about 220,000 clones, more than 80% of them present only once. The specimen sequenced was PBMCs or T cells enriched from blood (not recorded which). These receptors were obtained from a woman aged 40 to 55 with acute COVID-19.

As for this clone: A junction boundary mismatches the germline segment, possibly from a read error. V is TRBV7-9 and J is TRBJ1-2; 7 bases match TRBD1. This CDR3 spans 14 amino acids. From germline, CDR1 is SEHNR and CDR2 FQNEAQ (reference sequence). In DNA, the CDR3 is TGTGCCAGCAGCCTAGCGACAGGGCCCTATGGCTACACCTTC. Translated: CASSLATGPYGYTF.

This clone was detected only once. CDR3 protein: CASSPPLRQGNYGYTF. CDR3 sequence (DNA): TGCGCCAGCAGCCCTCCCCTCCGACAGGGGAACTATGGCTACACCTTC. This chain connects TRBV5-1 to TRBJ1-2, with 8 positions matching TRBD1. Germline trimming cut 4 bases from V and 2 bases from J; bases unmatched to any gene: 10. From germline, CDR1 is SGHRS and CDR2 YFSETQ. The CDR3 has 16 residues.

V gene TRBV7-3 combines with J gene TRBJ2-3; maybe TRBD1 (6 bases). Germline CDR1 and CDR2: SGHTA and FQGTGA. V lost 4 bases and J 8 bases, leaving 10 bases between the germline ends. There are 12 residues in the CDR3. CDR3 in amino acids: CASSSWDTTQYF. The CDR3 DNA follows: TGTGCCAGCAGCTCCTGGGACACTACGCAGTATTTT.

This clone was recorded only once. The V and J genes are TRBV19 and TRBJ2-1, with a weak D call TRBD1 (6 bases). Trimming took off 8 bases at V and 2 bases at J, with 13 bases between the two ends. The length of the CDR3 is 14 residues. Germline V gives CDR1 LNHDA, CDR2 SQIVND (reference sequence). In DNA form, the CDR3 reads TGTGCCAGTTTTTCCGGACAGCCCTACAATGAGCAGTTCTTC. Encoded protein: CASFSGQPYNEQFF.

The J gene is TRBJ2-3, the V gene TRBV5-6; 9 nucleotides agree with TRBD1. Germline V CDR1 and CDR2: SGHDT, YYEEEE. Germline trimming cut 4 bases from V and 0 bases from J; bases unmatched to any gene: 9. The CDR3 is 17 amino acids. CDR3 coding DNA: TGTGCCAGCAGCCCAACCGGGACAGGGACTAGCACAGATACGCAGTATTTT. Translated: CASSPTGTGTSTDTQYF.

CDR3 nucleotide sequence: TGTGCCAGCAGCTTGGGGGAGAAGACAGGGTTTACGGAGACCCAGTACTTC. Protein: CASSLGEKTGFTETQYF. The chain has TRBV5-4 and TRBJ2-5, with 7 bases that match TRBD1. Trimming took 0 bases from V and 5 from J; bases not matched to a gene: 13. The CDR3 consists of 17 residues. The germline V gene encodes CDR1 SGHNT and CDR2 YYREEE (reference sequence).

The V call is TRBV7-2, the J call TRBJ2-1; unclear D gene. This CDR3 contains 13 residues. The germline V gene encodes CDR1 SGHTA and CDR2 FQGNSA. V was pared by 0 bases and J by 6 bases, with 6 bases between. CDR3 amino acids: CASSLALPNEQFF. The DNA for the CDR3 is TGTGCCAGCAGCTTAGCCCTCCCCAATGAGCAGTTCTTC.

The genes are TRBV19 and TRBJ1-4, with D unclear. CDR1 is LNHDA and CDR2 is SQIVND in the germline V gene (reference sequence). This CDR3 has 16 residues. With 3 bases removed from V and 5 bases from J, the gap between germline ends came to 16 bases. The CDR3 DNA reads as TGTGCCAGTAGTATCGAGGGCCCCGGCCCGAATGAAAAACTGTTTTTT. This translates into CASSIEGPGPNEKLFF.

This sequence joins TRBV18 and TRBJ2-1; 8 bases align to TRBD2. Germline CDR1 KGHSH, CDR2 LQKENI. With V trimmed by 2 bases and J by 6 bases, 6 bases remained unmatched. The CDR3 contains 15 residues. The CDR3 sequence is CASSPNGGAFNEQFF. DNA for the CDR3: TGTGCCAGCTCACCAAACGGGGGGGCCTTCAATGAGCAGTTCTTC.

The J gene is TRBJ1-1, the V gene TRBV2; no definite D call. V was shortened by 6 bases and J by 5 bases, with 7 bases between the two germline ends. The CDR3 totals 11 residues. In germline, CDR1 is SNHLY, CDR2 FYNNEI. This CDR3 reads CASRRETEAFF. CDR3 nucleotides: TGTGCCAGCAGGAGGGAGACTGAAGCTTTCTTT.

In its sample, this clone was seen once. The J gene is TRBJ1-2, the V gene TRBV6-5; TRBD1 matches at 7 bases. The germline gives CDR1 MNHEY, CDR2 SVGAGI. Trimming cost V 0 bases and J 5 bases; bases outside gene matches: 6. The CDR3 is 15 amino acids. CDR3 in DNA: TGTGCCAGCAGTTACTCACCGGACAGGAATTATGGCTACACCTTC. This gives the protein CASSYSPDRNYGYTF.

This clone was seen a single time. This sequence joins TRBV25-1 and TRBJ1-1; possible D gene TRBD1, 5 bases. This CDR3 has 15 residues. The V end was cut by 4 bases, the J end by 3 bases, with 15 bases between. Germline assignment: CDR1 MGHDK and CDR2 SYGVNS. CDR3 region: CASSVETRGYTEAFF. CDR3 DNA: TGTGCCAGCAGTGTCGAAACGCGGGGGTACACTGAAGCTTTCTTT. Using reference TRBV25-1 and TRBJ1-1 for the parts outside the CDR3, the full variable domain is EADIYQTPRYLVIGTGKKITLECSQTMGHDKMYWYQQDPGMELHLIHYSYGVNSTEKGDLSSESTVSRIRTEHFPLTLESARPSHTSQYLCASSVETRGYTEAFFGQGTRLTVV.

V and J are TRBV30 and TRBJ1-2; TRBD1 is a possible D gene (5 bases). V was shortened by 2 bases and J by 2 bases, with 15 bases between the two germline ends. The CDR3 is 15 residues long. The germline CDR1 and CDR2 sequences are GTSNPN and SVGIG (reference sequence). Written as DNA, the CDR3 is TGTGCCTGGAGTCCTCGGGGGTGGGGCAACTATGGCTACACCTTC. Protein sequence: CAWSPRGWGNYGYTF. The full variable domain, rest sourced from reference TRBV30 and TRBJ1-2, is SQTIHQWPATLVQPVGSPLSLECTVEGTSNPNLYWYRQAAGRGLQLLFYSVGIGQISSEVPQNLSASRPQDRQFILSSKKLLLSDSGFYLCAWSPRGWGNYGYTFGSGTRLTVV.

The genes are TRBV18 and TRBJ1-1, with TRBD1 identical over 9 bases. Unmatched junction bases numbered 6, after V lost 4 bases and J lost 0 bases. The V gene's germline CDR1 is KGHSH and CDR2 LQKENI. This CDR3 comprises 16 residues. The CDR3 sequence: CASSHRDRVVNTEAFF. The CDR3 DNA reads as TGTGCCAGCTCACACCGGGACAGGGTTGTGAACACTGAAGCTTTCTTT.

The chain recombines TRBV13 with TRBJ1-1; unclear D gene. Per the germline V gene, CDR1 is PRHDT and CDR2 is FYEKMQ (reference sequence). Trimming removed 0 bases from V and 0 bases from J, with 5 bases in between. This CDR3 has 14 residues. The CDR3 protein is CASSLGQMNTEAFF. CDR3 coding DNA: TGTGCCAGCAGCTTAGGCCAAATGAACACTGAAGCTTTCTTT.

V gene TRBV27 combines with J gene TRBJ2-2, with unresolved D. CDR3 length: 13 amino acids. Trimming shortened V by 4 bases and J by 6 bases, and 9 bases separated the two germline ends. The germline gives CDR1 MNHEY, CDR2 SMNVEV (reference sequence). The DNA for the CDR3 is TGTGCCAGCAGTTACCCCCTATCCGGGGAGCTGTTTTTT. Translating gives CASSYPLSGELFF.

This rearrangement joins TRBV3-1 (or the pseudogene TRBV3-2) to TRBJ2-3, with D possibly matching TRBD2 (5 bases). This CDR3 is 15 amino acids long. Trimming cost V 0 bases and J 3 bases, with 10 bases left between them. Germline lookup yields CDR1 LGHDT and CDR2 YNNKEL (reference sequence). The CDR3 spells CASSQDLRGTDTQYF. The DNA for the CDR3 is TGTGCCAGCAGCCAAGATCTACGAGGGACAGATACGCAGTATTTT.

The chain employs TRBV11-2 and TRBJ1-4; 9 positions agree with TRBD1. Germline assignment: CDR1 SGHAT and CDR2 FQNNGV. The CDR3 totals 18 residues. The V segment lost 0 bases and the J segment 8 bases; nucleotides outside the gene matches: 13. The CDR3 protein is CASSLDRTGASWGEKLFF. CDR3 bases: TGTGCCAGCAGCTTAGATCGGACAGGGGCTTCCTGGGGAGAAAAACTGTTTTTT.

CDR3 loop: CSARTRDGYTF. CDR3 DNA: TGCAGTGCTAGAACCCGCGATGGCTACACCTTC. The genes are TRBV20-1 and TRBJ1-2, with D hard to call. The CDR3 length is 11 residues. The ends were cut back, 2 bases at V and 6 bases at J, with 7 bases in the middle. Germline assignment: CDR1 DFQATT and CDR2 SNEGSKA (reference sequence).

This clone occurred a few times. V is TRBV3-1 (or the pseudogene TRBV3-2) and J is TRBJ1-1; D is perhaps TRBD1 (5 bases). The CDR3 spans 15 residues. Per germline, CDR1 LGHDT and CDR2 YNNKEL (reference sequence). Deletions cut 4 bases from V and 3 bases from J, with 15 bases between. The CDR3: CASSRSSRGDTEAFF. CDR3 DNA: TGTGCCAGCAGCCGCTCGTCGCGGGGCGACACTGAAGCTTTCTTT.

A single count supports this clone. V and J are TRBV9 and TRBJ2-3; 12 bases are shared with TRBD1. This CDR3 is built from 16 residues. The germline V gene encodes CDR1 SGDLS and CDR2 YYNGEE. J gave up 2 bases and V 6 bases, and 7 bases lay outside the gene matches. The CDR3 reads CASIPGTGGPTDTQYF. The CDR3, as DNA: TGTGCCAGCATCCCTGGGACAGGGGGCCCCACAGATACGCAGTATTTT.

The V and J genes are TRBV7-6 and TRBJ2-1, with TRBD1 identical over 8 bases. The CDR3 runs to 17 residues. CDR1 is SGHVS and CDR2 is FNYEAQ in the germline V gene. V lost 5 bases and J lost 3; bases outside the gene matches: 12. The CDR3 reads CASSPLGQGAFYNEQFF. In DNA, the CDR3 is TGTGCCAGCAGCCCGCTAGGGCAGGGGGCCTTCTACAATGAGCAGTTCTTC.

V is TRBV12-3 or TRBV12-4 and J is TRBJ1-2, with 7 bases fitting TRBD1. V lost 4 bases to trimming and J lost 12 bases; unmatched junction nucleotides: 8. The CDR3 spans 12 residues. The CDR3 region is CASSSQGVGNTF. The CDR3 nucleotides read TGTGCCAGCAGTTCCCAGGGGGTTGGGAACACCTTC.

This clone was counted only a few times. The chain links TRBV5-6 to TRBJ2-1; 9 bases are a match to TRBD2. The CDR3 consists of 16 residues. Losses at the gene ends were 3 bases for V and 6 bases for J; bases not matched to a gene: 10. The germline CDR1 and CDR2 sequences are SGHDT and YYEEEE. The CDR3 loop is CASSCVASGDCNEQFF. The CDR3 nucleotides are TGTGCCAGCAGCTGCGTTGCTAGCGGGGATTGCAATGAGCAGTTCTTC.